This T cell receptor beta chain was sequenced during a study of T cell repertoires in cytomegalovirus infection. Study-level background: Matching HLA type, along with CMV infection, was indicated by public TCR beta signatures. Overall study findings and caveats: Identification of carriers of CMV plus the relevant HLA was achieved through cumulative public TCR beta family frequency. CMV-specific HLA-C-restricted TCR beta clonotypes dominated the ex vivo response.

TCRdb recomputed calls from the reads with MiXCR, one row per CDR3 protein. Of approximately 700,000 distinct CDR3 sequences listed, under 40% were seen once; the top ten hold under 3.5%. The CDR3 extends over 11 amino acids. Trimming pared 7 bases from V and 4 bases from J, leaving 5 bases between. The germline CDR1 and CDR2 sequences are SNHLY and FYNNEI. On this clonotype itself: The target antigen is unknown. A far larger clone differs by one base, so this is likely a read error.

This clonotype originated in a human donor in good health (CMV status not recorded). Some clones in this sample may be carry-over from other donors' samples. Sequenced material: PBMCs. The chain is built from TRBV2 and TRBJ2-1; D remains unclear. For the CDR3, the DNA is TGTGCCAGCACCTTTTACAATGAGCAGTTCTTC. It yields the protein CASTFYNEQFF.